This is a list of T cell receptor beta chains from one sample in a study of blood T cells in healthy people across ages. TCRdb passed the 5' RACE reads through MiXCR, listing each CDR3 protein once. Altogether 850,000 to 1,300,000 distinct CDR3 sequences are present, less than 50% being singletons, with the ten largest covering under 20%. Sample: blood. All receptors come from a woman aged 60 to 75 in good health. The CDR3 runs from the conserved cysteine through the conserved F or W. The order of the fields is J gene, D gene, V gene, clone size, CDR3 DNA, CDR3 protein. The D gene is left open where the match is weak. Clone size appears in some rows only: once, few, many, or a class for an expanded clone.

TRBJ2-6,.,TRBV7-8,few,TGTGCCAGCAGCTTAGGTTGGAGCTCTGGGGCCAACGTCCTGACTTTC,CASSLGWSSGANVLTF
TRBJ2-7,TRBD1,TRBV6-6,.,TGTGCCAGCAGCCCCGGGACAGGGTTCTCGCAGTACTTC,CASSPGTGFSQYF
TRBJ2-3,TRBD2,TRBV20-1,.,TGCAGTGCTAGAGATCCCCTCGCGGGGGGCACAGATACGCAGTATTTT,CSARDPLAGGTDTQYF
TRBJ1-1,.,TRBV12-3/TRBV12-4,once,TGTGCCAGCAGTTTAGGGGGCACATTGAAATGGATGAACACTGAAGCTTTCTTT,CASSLGGTLKWMNTEAFF
TRBJ2-7,.,TRBV28,.,TGTGCCAGCAGCCGCGTCGACTTATACGAGCAGTACTTC,CASSRVDLYEQYF
TRBJ2-1,TRBD2,TRBV7-2,.,TGTGCCAGCAGCCTAGGGGCTAGCGGGCCCAACAATGAGCAGTTTTTC,CASSLGASGPNNEQFF
TRBJ2-1,.,TRBV6-5,.,TGTGCCAGCAGTTACGAGAATGGACAGCGCCATGAGCAGTTCTTC,CASSYENGQRHEQFF
TRBJ1-2,TRBD1,TRBV20-1,.,TGCAGTGCTAGAGATGGTCGGCAGGGGGATGGCTATGGCTACACCTTC,CSARDGRQGDGYGYTF
TRBJ2-5,TRBD2,TRBV29-1,.,TGCAGCGTGAAAATGAGCGGGACCGAGACCCAGTACTTC,CSVKMSGTETQYF
TRBJ2-7,TRBD1,TRBV6-5,.,TGTGCCAGCAGTTACCCTACCGATGGACAGGGGCACTACGAGCAGTACTTC,CASSYPTDGQGHYEQYF
TRBJ1-5,TRBD1,TRBV4-1,.,TGCGCCAGCAGCCACTTTGAGACAGGGGGCCAGCCCCAGCATTTT,CASSHFETGGQPQHF
TRBJ2-5,.,TRBV27,.,TGTGCCAGCAGTTTATTAGGACTCCAAGAGACCCAGTACTTC,CASSLLGLQETQYF